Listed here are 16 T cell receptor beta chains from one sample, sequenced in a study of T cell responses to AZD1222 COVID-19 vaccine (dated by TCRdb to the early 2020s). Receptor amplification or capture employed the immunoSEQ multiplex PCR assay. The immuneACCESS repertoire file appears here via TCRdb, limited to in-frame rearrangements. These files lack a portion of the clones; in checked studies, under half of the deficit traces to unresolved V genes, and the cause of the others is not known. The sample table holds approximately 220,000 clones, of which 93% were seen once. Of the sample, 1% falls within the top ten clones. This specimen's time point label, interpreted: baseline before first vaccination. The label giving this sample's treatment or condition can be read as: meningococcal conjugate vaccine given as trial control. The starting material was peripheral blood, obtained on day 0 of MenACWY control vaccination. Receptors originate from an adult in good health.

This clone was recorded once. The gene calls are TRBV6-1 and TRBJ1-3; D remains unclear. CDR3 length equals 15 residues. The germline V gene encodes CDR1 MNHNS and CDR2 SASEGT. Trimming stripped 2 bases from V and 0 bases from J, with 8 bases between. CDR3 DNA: TGTGCCAGCAGTGAACAGGCGCTCTCTGGAAACACCATATATTTT. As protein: CASSEQALSGNTIYF.

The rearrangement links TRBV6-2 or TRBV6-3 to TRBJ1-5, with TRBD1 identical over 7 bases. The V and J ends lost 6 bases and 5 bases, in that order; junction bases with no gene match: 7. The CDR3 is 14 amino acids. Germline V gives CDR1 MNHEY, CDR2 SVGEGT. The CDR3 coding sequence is TGTGCCAGCAGCAGGGACAGTTCCTATCAGCCCCAGCATTTT. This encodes CASSRDSSYQPQHF.

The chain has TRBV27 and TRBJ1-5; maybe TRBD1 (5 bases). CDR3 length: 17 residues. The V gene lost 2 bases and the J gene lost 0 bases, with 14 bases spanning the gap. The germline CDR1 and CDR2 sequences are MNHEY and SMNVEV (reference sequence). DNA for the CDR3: TGTGCCAGCAGTTTAGCCGGGGGGTCTAATAGCAATCAGCCCCAGCATTTT. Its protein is CASSLAGGSNSNQPQHF.

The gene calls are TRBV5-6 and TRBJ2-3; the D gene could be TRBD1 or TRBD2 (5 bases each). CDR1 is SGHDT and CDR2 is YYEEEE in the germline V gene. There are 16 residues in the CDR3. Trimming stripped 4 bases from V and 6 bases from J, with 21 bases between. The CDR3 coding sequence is TGTGCCAGCAGCAGAGAGGGGCGAGGGTACTTGGATACGCAGTATTTT. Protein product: CASSREGRGYLDTQYF.

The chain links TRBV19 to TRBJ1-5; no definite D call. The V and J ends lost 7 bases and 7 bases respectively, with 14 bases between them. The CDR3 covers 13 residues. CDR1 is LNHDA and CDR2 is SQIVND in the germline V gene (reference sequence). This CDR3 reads CASNRDIVQPQHF. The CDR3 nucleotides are TGTGCCAGTAACCGGGATATTGTCCAGCCCCAGCATTTT.

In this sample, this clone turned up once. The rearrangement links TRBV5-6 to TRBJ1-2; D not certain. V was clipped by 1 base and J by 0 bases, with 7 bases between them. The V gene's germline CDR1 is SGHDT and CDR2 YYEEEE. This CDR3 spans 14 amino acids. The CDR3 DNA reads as TGTGCCAGCAGCTTGATCGGCCCTAACTATGGCTACACCTTC. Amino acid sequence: CASSLIGPNYGYTF. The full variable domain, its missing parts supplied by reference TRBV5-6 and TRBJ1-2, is DAGVTQSPTHLIKTRGQQVTLRCSPKSGHDTVSWYQQALGQGPQFIFQYYEEEERQRGNFPDRFSGHQFPNYSSELNVNALLLGDSALYLCASSLIGPNYGYTFGSGTRLTVV.

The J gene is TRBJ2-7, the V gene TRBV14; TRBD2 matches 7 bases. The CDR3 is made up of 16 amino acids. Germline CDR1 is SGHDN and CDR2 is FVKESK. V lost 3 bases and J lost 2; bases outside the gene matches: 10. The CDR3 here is CASSHYSGRETYEQYF. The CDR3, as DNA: TGTGCCAGCAGCCACTACTCGGGGAGGGAAACCTACGAGCAGTACTTC.

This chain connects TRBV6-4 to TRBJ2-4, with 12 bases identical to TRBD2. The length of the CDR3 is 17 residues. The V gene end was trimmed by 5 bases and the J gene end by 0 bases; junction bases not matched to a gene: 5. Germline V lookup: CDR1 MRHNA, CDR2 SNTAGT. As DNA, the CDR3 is TGTGCCAGCAGTAAAACTAGCGGGGGGCTAGCCAAAAACATTCAGTACTTC. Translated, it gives CASSKTSGGLAKNIQYF.

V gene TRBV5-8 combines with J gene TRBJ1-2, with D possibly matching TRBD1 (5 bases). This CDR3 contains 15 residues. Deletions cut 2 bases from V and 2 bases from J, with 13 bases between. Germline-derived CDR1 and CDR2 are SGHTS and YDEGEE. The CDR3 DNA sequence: TGTGCCAGCAGCTTAGTGGGGGTAACGAACTATGGCTACACCTTC. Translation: CASSLVGVTNYGYTF.

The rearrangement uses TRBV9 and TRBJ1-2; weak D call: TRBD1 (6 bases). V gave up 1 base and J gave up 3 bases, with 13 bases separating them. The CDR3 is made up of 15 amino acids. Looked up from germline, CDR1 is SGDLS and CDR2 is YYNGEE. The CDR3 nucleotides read TGTGCCAGCAGCGTACAACCTGGGGGCGACTATGGCTACACCTTC. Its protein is CASSVQPGGDYGYTF.

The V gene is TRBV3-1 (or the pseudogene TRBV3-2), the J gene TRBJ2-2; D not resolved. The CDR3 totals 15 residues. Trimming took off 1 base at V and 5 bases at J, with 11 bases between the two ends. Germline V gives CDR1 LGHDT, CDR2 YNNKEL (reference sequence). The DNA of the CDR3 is TGTGCCAGCAGCCAAGTTGCAGTTGAAACCGGGGAGCTGTTTTTT. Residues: CASSQVAVETGELFF.

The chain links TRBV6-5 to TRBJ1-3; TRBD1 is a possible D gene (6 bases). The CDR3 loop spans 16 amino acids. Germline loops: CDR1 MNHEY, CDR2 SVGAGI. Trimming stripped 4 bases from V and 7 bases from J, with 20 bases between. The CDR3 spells CASSSNGQTGVNTIYF. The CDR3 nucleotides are TGTGCCAGCAGTTCCAACGGACAGACGGGGGTGAACACCATATATTTT.

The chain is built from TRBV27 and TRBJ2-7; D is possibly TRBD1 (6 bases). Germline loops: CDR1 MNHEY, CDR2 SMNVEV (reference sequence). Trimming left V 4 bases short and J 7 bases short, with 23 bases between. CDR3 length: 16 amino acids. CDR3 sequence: CASSSKQGLLRGEQYF. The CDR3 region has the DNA TGTGCCAGCAGTTCGAAACAGGGCCTTCTACGTGGGGAGCAGTACTTC.

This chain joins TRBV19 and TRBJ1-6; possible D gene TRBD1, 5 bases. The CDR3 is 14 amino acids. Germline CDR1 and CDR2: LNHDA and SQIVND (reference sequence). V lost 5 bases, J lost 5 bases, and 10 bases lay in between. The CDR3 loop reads CASSETVNNSPLHF. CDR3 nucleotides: TGTGCCAGTAGTGAGACAGTGAATAATTCACCCCTCCACTTT.

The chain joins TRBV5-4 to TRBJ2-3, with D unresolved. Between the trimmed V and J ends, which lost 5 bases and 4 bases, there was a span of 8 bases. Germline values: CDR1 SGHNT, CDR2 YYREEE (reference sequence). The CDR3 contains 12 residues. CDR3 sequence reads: CASRSRPDTQYF. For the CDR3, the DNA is TGTGCCAGCAGATCTCGCCCAGATACGCAGTATTTT. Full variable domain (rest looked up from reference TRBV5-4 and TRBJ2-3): ETGVTQSPTHLIKTRGQQVTLRCSSQSGHNTVSWYQQALGQGPQFIFQYYREEENGRGNFPPRFSGLQFPNYSSELNVNALELDDSALYLCASRSRPDTQYFGPGTRLTVL.

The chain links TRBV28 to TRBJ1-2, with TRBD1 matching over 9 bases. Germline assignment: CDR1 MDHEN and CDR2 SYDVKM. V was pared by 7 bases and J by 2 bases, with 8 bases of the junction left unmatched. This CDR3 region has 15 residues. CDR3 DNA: TGTGCCAGCACCCTGACAGGGGGAAAAAACTATGGCTACACCTTC. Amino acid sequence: CASTLTGGKNYGYTF.